Below are 15 T cell receptor beta chains sequenced from a single sample in a study of cytomegalovirus exposure and HLA in healthy donors. Sequencing was performed with immunoSEQ multiplex PCR; in TCRdb, only in-frame clones are kept and a portion is missing. Seen here are around 400,000 clones, 75% to 90% observed once, and the top ten hold 0.65% to 0.95%. Sequences were obtained from PBMCs. The origin of the receptors is a young woman in good health and CMV-seronegative.

This rearrangement joins TRBV30 to TRBJ2-3, with D tentatively TRBD2 (6 bases). V lost 1 base and J 2 bases, leaving 22 bases between the germline ends. The germline V gene encodes CDR1 GTSNPN and CDR2 SVGIG (reference sequence). The CDR3 sequence is 18 residues long. CDR3 protein: CAWSGPITSRGDTDTQYF. CDR3 DNA: TGTGCCTGGAGTGGGCCCATTACTAGCAGAGGGGACACAGATACGCAGTATTTT.

The chain combines TRBV5-1 with TRBJ2-7; TRBD2 aligns across 10 bases. V shed 2 bases and J 0 bases; nucleotides not matched to a gene: 8. Per germline, CDR1 SGHRS and CDR2 YFSETQ. The CDR3 runs to 17 residues. The CDR3 sequence: CASSFNIAGGGSYEQYF. CDR3 DNA: TGCGCCAGCAGCTTTAATATAGCGGGAGGTGGCTCCTACGAGCAGTACTTC. Drawing the rest from reference TRBV5-1 and TRBJ2-7, the complete variable domain is KAGVTQTPRYLIKTRGQQVTLSCSPISGHRSVSWYQQTPGQGLQFLFEYFSETQRNKGNFPGRFSGRQFSNSRSEMNVSTLELGDSALYLCASSFNIAGGGSYEQYFGPGTRLTVT.

The chain joins TRBV5-4 to TRBJ2-5, with D possibly being TRBD2 (6 bases). Trimming removed 4 bases from V and 2 bases from J, with 12 bases in between. Looked up from germline, CDR1 is SGHNT and CDR2 is YYREEE (reference sequence). The CDR3 spans 14 residues. CDR3 sequence: CASSGGLFQETQYF. CDR3 sequence (DNA): TGTGCCAGCAGCGGGGGACTTTTTCAAGAGACCCAGTACTTC.

This clone appeared a single time. The V call is TRBV4-1, the J call TRBJ2-5; D possibly corresponds to TRBD2 (6 bases). Germline-derived CDR1 and CDR2 are MGHRA and YSYEKL. This CDR3 spans 14 amino acids. Trimming pared 4 bases from V and 2 bases from J, leaving 11 bases between. The CDR3 DNA follows: TGCGCCAGCAGCCTCCGGGACTTTCAAGAGACCCAGTACTTC. It specifies CASSLRDFQETQYF.

V gene TRBV28 combines with J gene TRBJ1-5; perhaps TRBD1 as D (5 bases). Germline V gene data show CDR1 as MDHEN and CDR2 as SYDVKM. The CDR3 loop spans 16 amino acids. The ends were cut back, 3 bases at V and 0 bases at J, with 12 bases in the middle. CDR3 nucleotide sequence: TGTGCCAGCAGTTTTTTTGGTCAGGGTAGCAATCAGCCCCAGCATTTT. Translation: CASSFFGQGSNQPQHF.

The chain recombines TRBV7-9 with TRBJ1-4, with TRBD1 matching over 11 bases. This CDR3 comprises 16 residues. Unmatched junction bases numbered 6, after V lost 4 bases and J lost 5 bases. Looked up from germline, CDR1 is SEHNR and CDR2 is FQNEAQ (reference sequence). In DNA form, the CDR3 reads TGTGCCAGCAGCTCGGGACAGGGGGGAAGCAATGAAAAACTGTTTTTT. It translates to CASSSGQGGSNEKLFF.

This chain joins TRBV5-1 and TRBJ1-2; D not resolved. CDR3 length: 15 amino acids. Germline assignment: CDR1 SGHRS and CDR2 YFSETQ. Trimming shortened V by 2 bases and J by 2 bases, and 13 bases separated the two germline ends. CDR3 nucleotide sequence: TGCGCCAGCAGCTTCGGGAATGGCTTGAACTATGGCTACACCTTC. It is translated as CASSFGNGLNYGYTF.

In its sample, this clone was seen a few times. This chain connects TRBV28 to TRBJ2-7; the match to TRBD2 covers 14 bases. Germline lookup yields CDR1 MDHEN and CDR2 SYDVKM. The CDR3 runs 17 residues. With 7 bases clipped from V and 3 bases from J, the junction kept 11 bases outside the gene matches. The CDR3 coding sequence is TGTGCCAGCACTTTGGGACTAGCGGGAGTTAAATACTACGAGCAGTACTTC. Encoded protein: CASTLGLAGVKYYEQYF.

This chain connects TRBV11-1 to TRBJ2-1; TRBD2 might be the D (6 bases). Deletions cut 5 bases from V and 0 bases from J, with 11 bases between. Germline-derived CDR1 and CDR2 are SGHAT and FQDESV (reference sequence). CDR3 size: 15 residues. The DNA for the CDR3 is TGTGCCAGCAGCCGGGAGAGGGCCTCCTACAATGAGCAGTTCTTC. Its translation: CASSRERASYNEQFF.

The rearrangement links TRBV15 to TRBJ2-7; the D gene is possibly TRBD1 (5 bases). Per the germline V gene, CDR1 is LNHNV and CDR2 is YYDKDF (reference sequence). The CDR3 spans 13 residues. V lost 0 bases, J lost 6 bases, and 9 bases lay in between. In nucleotides, the CDR3 is TGTGCCACCAGCAGAGATAAGGGGTTCGAGCAGTACTTC. Translated, it gives CATSRDKGFEQYF.

This clone appeared a few times. The genes are TRBV30 and TRBJ1-5, with D maybe TRBD1 (5 bases). Germline values: CDR1 GTSNPN, CDR2 SVGIG (reference sequence). Trimming took off 0 bases at V and 2 bases at J, with 14 bases between the two ends. The CDR3 runs 16 residues. CDR3 nucleotides: TGTGCCTGGAGTGTGTGGGGGAGGGAGGGCAATCAGCCCCAGCATTTT. This sequence encodes CAWSVWGREGNQPQHF.

The chain joins TRBV9 to TRBJ2-7, with a possible D match to TRBD1 (6 bases). Between the trimmed V and J ends, which lost 2 bases and 1 base, there was a span of 10 bases. The length of the CDR3 is 14 residues. CDR1 and CDR2 (germline): SGDLS, YYNGEE. The CDR3 protein is CASSVTGNSYEQYF. The CDR3 coding sequence is TGTGCCAGCAGCGTGACAGGAAATTCCTACGAGCAGTACTTC. The whole variable domain, filled in from reference TRBV9 and TRBJ2-7, reads DSGVTQTPKHLITATGQRVTLRCSPRSGDLSVYWYQQSLDQGLQFLIQYYNGEERAKGNILERFSAQQFPDLHSELNLSSLELGDSALYFCASSVTGNSYEQYFGPGTRLTVT.

This chain connects TRBV5-1 to TRBJ2-3; 14 nucleotides line up with TRBD2. The junction had 13 bases not matched to a gene; V was cut back by 2 bases and J by 5 bases. The CDR3 has 19 amino acids. Germline V gene lookup returns CDR1 SGHRS and CDR2 YFSETQ. The DNA of the CDR3 is TGCGCCAGCAGCTTCCCCTTAACCGGGACTAGCGGGAGCCGAGATACGCAGTATTTT. Protein sequence: CASSFPLTGTSGSRDTQYF.

The chain combines TRBV29-1 with TRBJ2-1, with TRBD2 identical over 7 bases. This CDR3 is 16 amino acids long. The V gene's germline CDR1 is SQVTM and CDR2 ANQGSEA. V shed 4 bases and J 3 bases; nucleotides not matched to a gene: 12. CDR3 residues: CSVARGEGPYYNEQFF. The CDR3 coding sequence is TGCAGCGTTGCCCGGGGGGAGGGCCCGTACTACAATGAGCAGTTCTTC.

As for this clone: At one end the junction does not follow the germline gene, possibly because of a read error. V gene TRBV5-1 combines with J gene TRBJ2-3; no clear D gene. The CDR3 covers 16 residues. CDR1 and CDR2 (germline): SGHRS, YFSETQ. In DNA, the CDR3 is TGCGCCAGCAGTTTGGTACTGGGCCGTAGCACAGATACGCAGTATTTT. Amino acid sequence: CASSLVLGRSTDTQYF.